This TCR beta chain came from a study of blood T cell repertoires in COVID-19. About the research overall: Samples representing acute and convalescent COVID-19 were sourced from the United States, Italy and Spain. Nucleic acid was either cDNA or gDNA, and it came from T cells, B-cell-depleted T cells, or PBMCs.

TCRdb keeps only in-frame clones here, not all; method: immunoSEQ multiplex PCR. Of fewer than 60,000 clones in the sample, approximately 78% were seen once. Germline loops: CDR1 PRHDT, CDR2 FYEKMQ (reference sequence). This CDR3 has 15 residues. Trimming took off 5 bases at V and 4 bases at J, with 16 bases between the two ends. This sequence was found in a man aged 60-69 years with COVID-19, enrolled during active disease. The V call is TRBV13, the J call TRBJ2-3; D might be TRBD2 (5 bases). The sequenced material came from peripheral blood. The CDR3 region is CASSTKLVEPDTQYF. CDR3 in DNA: TGTGCCAGCAGCACCAAACTAGTGGAGCCAGATACGCAGTATTTT.